One T cell receptor (beta chain) is described in this entry. Its recognized antigen is unknown. Base qualities are not at hand, and no much larger clone is one base apart. Per the germline V gene, SGHVS is the CDR1 and FQNEAQ is the CDR2. Its CDR3 holds 12 amino acids, cysteine through phenylalanine. Only CDR3 DNA remains: 36 bases, in frame from the first base. The junction carries 5 bases between V and J, which are trimmed by 1 base and 6 bases respectively. Patients chosen for sequencing had shown expansion of CD8+CD57+ cells by flow cytometry. Every patient had a diagnosis of severe acquired aplastic anemia based on International Study of Aplastic Anemia and Agranulocytosis and Camitta criteria. No patient had received any therapy when blood was sampled. In the study, sorted CD4+ and CD8+ blood T cells from patients with severe aplastic anemia and from healthy subjects underwent deep sequencing of TCR repertoires. In the USA, patient enrollment took place under clinicaltrials.gov protocols 00001620, 01623167, 00001397, 00071045, 00081523 and 00961064. Ficoll-Paque density gradient centrifugation was used to isolate peripheral blood mononuclear cells. Before DNA extraction, CD4+ and CD8+ T cells were sorted with FACS or magnetic beads.

This sample stems from a study of CD8+CD57+ T cells in acquired aplastic anemia (dated by TCRdb to the late 2010s). Broadly, across the study: A mean of approximately 3 ug of DNA, ranging from about 0.19 to 27.4 ug, was extracted from sorted CD4+ and CD8+ cells. CD8+CD57+ expansion was defined as frequency above the mean frequency observed in healthy subjects. General findings and caveats noted by the study authors: Around 30 CD8+ CDR3 sequences were found in both patients and controls but appeared to be highly expressed in patients and within the immunodominant clones of the patients. Patients and healthy controls showed no significant difference in CD8+ Simpson's diversity (P=0.060).

Profiling of TCR beta VDJ combinations and CDR3 sequences used genomic DNA as the template. An Illumina HiSeq 2000 was the platform used for TCR repertoire sequencing. The source study handled its data this way. TRBV/TRBJ rearrangement plots, CDR3 size and DJ length profiles, and Simpson's diversity index were used to assess repertoires. The immunodominant clone was defined as the most abundant DNA sequence in deep sequencing data. CDR3 amino acid sequences were checked for sharing between subjects and were compared against published repertoires and the VDJdb database. TCRdb handled the public reads itself, with Q25 trimming in fastp and clone calling in MiXCR, and kept productive beta chains. Duplicate CDR3 protein sequences are folded into a single record with the most common DNA and genes. It is TCRdb's table, rather than the study itself, that gives the V and J calls and clone size. The sample records 150,000 or so distinct CDR3 sequences, 47% of which are singletons. 0.85% to 1.2% of the sample goes to the ten largest clones.

The sequencing input was sorted CD4+, CD8+, or CD8+CD57+ T cells (not recorded which) from PBMCs. This TCR came from a human donor with aplastic anemia. The sequence links TRBV7-8 to TRBJ2-3, with the identity of the D gene unclear. The sequence in DNA is TGTGCCAGCAGCTTAGTTCAGGATACGCAGTATTTT. Its translation is CASSLVQDTQYF.